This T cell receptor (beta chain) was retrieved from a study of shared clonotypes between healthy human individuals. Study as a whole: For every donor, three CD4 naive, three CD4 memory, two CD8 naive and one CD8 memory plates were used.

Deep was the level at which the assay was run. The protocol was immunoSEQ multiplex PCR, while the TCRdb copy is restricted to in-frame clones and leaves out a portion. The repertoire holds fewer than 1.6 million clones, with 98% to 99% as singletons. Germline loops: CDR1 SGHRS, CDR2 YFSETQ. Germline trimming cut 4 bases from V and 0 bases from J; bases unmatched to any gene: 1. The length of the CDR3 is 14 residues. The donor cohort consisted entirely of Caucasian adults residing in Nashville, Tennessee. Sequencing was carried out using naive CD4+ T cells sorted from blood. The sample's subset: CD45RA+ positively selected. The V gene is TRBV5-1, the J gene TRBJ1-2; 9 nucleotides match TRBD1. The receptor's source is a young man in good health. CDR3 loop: CASSRDRANYGYTF. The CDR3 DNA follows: TGCGCCAGCAGCCGGGACAGGGCTAACTATGGCTACACCTTC.